Listed below are T cell receptor beta chains from one sample, sequenced in a study of naive and memory T cell subsets. Each CDR3 protein is one row after TCRdb ran MiXCR on the 5' RACE reads. Of tens of thousands of distinct CDR3 sequences in the sample, around 4.2% were seen once. These receptors were obtained from a male donor in good health. The CDR3 runs from the conserved cysteine through the conserved F or W. D genes are given only for firm matches. For some rows the clone size is stated as once, few or many, or as a class when expanded; others skip it.

j_call v_call clone_size d_call cdr3_nt cdr3_aa
TRBJ2-5 TRBV7-9 many . TGTGCCAGCAGTAACAGGGAAGAGACCCAGTACTTC CASSNREETQYF
TRBJ1-1 TRBV12-3/TRBV12-4 many . TGTGCCACCCGACGGAGCGGCCTGAACACTGAAGCTTTCTTT CATRRSGLNTEAFF
TRBJ1-2 TRBV12-5 many . TGTGCTAGTGGACGGGACTGGGCCCGAAGTGGCTACACCTTC CASGRDWARSGYTF
TRBJ1-5 TRBV12-3/TRBV12-4 many . TGTGCCAGCGGAGAGGGCAGATGGGCTCAGCCCCAGCATTTT CASGEGRWAQPQHF
TRBJ2-1 TRBV2 many . TGTGCCAGCGAGCGTTTCAGTGAGCAGTTCTTC CASERFSEQFF
TRBJ1-5 TRBV19 many . TGTGCCAGTAGTAGACAGATTAGCAATCAGCCCCAGCATTTT CASSRQISNQPQHF
TRBJ1-5 TRBV28 many . TGTGCCAGCAGTTTAGGGCCCGGGAATCAGCCCCAGCATTTT CASSLGPGNQPQHF
TRBJ2-5 TRBV7-2 medium-sized TRBD2 TGTGCCAGCAGCCAACAAATGGCGGGGGGGACGGCCCAGTACTTC CASSQQMAGGTAQYF
TRBJ2-1 TRBV6-2/TRBV6-3 many . TGTGCCAGCAGCACGGGTGGGGTTACTAGTCGTCCCTACAATGAGCAGTTCTTC CASSTGGVTSRPYNEQFF
TRBJ2-3 TRBV30 many . TGTGCCTGCCGAGAGATTATTAGCACAGATACGCAGTATTTT CACREIISTDTQYF
TRBJ2-3 TRBV12-3/TRBV12-4 many . TGTGCCAGCAGTTTAGAAGGCGCCCCGGGCCAGTATTTT CASSLEGAPGQYF
TRBJ2-7 TRBV2 many . TGTGCCAGCAGTCGGGCGGCCTACGAGCAGTACTTC CASSRAAYEQYF
TRBJ2-6 TRBV6-4 many . TGTGCCAGCAGTGACAGGGCCTCTGGGGCCAACGTCCTGACTTTC CASSDRASGANVLTF
TRBJ1-1 TRBV28 many . TGTGCCAGCTGGGTGAACACTGAAGCTTTCTTT CASWVNTEAFF
TRBJ2-3 TRBV20-1 many . TGCAGTGCTAGAGTGTCGGGACGGAGCACAGATACGCAGTATTTT CSARVSGRSTDTQYF
TRBJ2-7 TRBV7-8 many . TGTGCCAGCAGCCCGGGTGTCAGCTACGAGCAGTACTTC CASSPGVSYEQYF
TRBJ2-1 TRBV7-2 many . TGTGCCAGCAGCATGGGTAATAGCGACAATGAGCAGTTCTTC CASSMGNSDNEQFF
TRBJ1-5 TRBV29-1 many . TGCAGCGTTGGGGCTATTCAGCCCCAGCATTTT CSVGAIQPQHF
TRBJ2-7 TRBV18 many TRBD2 TGTGCCAGCTCACCCCCCGGGACTAGCGACGAGCAGTACTTC CASSPPGTSDEQYF
TRBJ2-2 TRBV27 many . TGTGCCAGCAGTTTACCCGGGAAAGGTGACACCGGGGAGCTGTTTTTT CASSLPGKGDTGELFF
TRBJ1-6 TRBV28 many . TGTGCCAGCAGTTTAGGGAGACAGTTAATTTTCGATAATTCACCCCTCCACTTT CASSLGRQLIFDNSPLHF
TRBJ1-4 TRBV28 many TRBD1 TGTGCCATCCGAAAGGACAGGGGGCGACTAGGGGAAAAACTGTTTTTT CAIRKDRGRLGEKLFF
TRBJ2-3 TRBV20-1 . . TGCAGTGCTAGCTCCACAGGGAGGGACACAGATACGCAGTATTTT CSASSTGRDTDTQYF
TRBJ1-1 TRBV10-1 many TRBD1 TGCGCCAGCAGTGACTACGGACAGGGAATGAACACTGAAGCTTTCTTT CASSDYGQGMNTEAFF
TRBJ1-2 TRBV11-2 many . TGTGCCAGCAGCTCCTCATACCCGCAGGGCTACACCTTC CASSSSYPQGYTF
TRBJ1-1 TRBV7-2 many . TGTGCCAGCAGCGAAAGGGGACCGATGAACACTGAAGCTTTCTTT CASSERGPMNTEAFF
TRBJ1-2 TRBV6-5 many . TGTGCCAGCAGTTACTCGAATACCGGGCGGGGCTACACCTTC CASSYSNTGRGYTF
TRBJ2-3 TRBV19 many . TGTGCCGGGGTTCGGGGCGATTGTAGCACAGATACGCAGTATTTT CAGVRGDCSTDTQYF
TRBJ2-1 TRBV7-9 many TRBD2 TGTGCCAGCAGCCCAGCGGGACCCTCCTACAATGAGCAGTTCTTC CASSPAGPSYNEQFF
TRBJ2-2 TRBV6-2/TRBV6-3 medium-sized TRBD1 TGTGCCAGCAGTTACTTGGACAGGGCAAACACCGGGGAGCTGTTTTTT CASSYLDRANTGELFF